The rows below give T cell receptor beta chains drawn from one sample of a study of shared clonotypes between healthy human individuals. The method was immunoSEQ multiplex PCR; TCRdb's version includes in-frame clones alone and lacks a portion of them. Among 1 million to 1.2 million clones, roughly 80% were seen once, and the ten largest hold 0.89%. Specimen: memory CD4+ T cells from PBMCs. These receptors all come from a man between 18 and 29 years old in good health. Some clones in this sample may be carry-over from other donors' samples. Both conserved end residues are part of each CDR3. Fields, in order: D gene, J gene, V gene, clone size, CDR3 DNA, CDR3 protein. D genes are given only for firm matches. Clone sizes are given selectively: once, few, many, or a class where the clone is expanded.

D gene: .; J gene: TRBJ2-3; V gene: TRBV30; clone size: .; CDR3 DNA: TGTGCCTGGAGTGTACGGGCAGATACGCAGTATTTT; CDR3 protein: CAWSVRADTQYF
D gene: .; J gene: TRBJ2-7; V gene: TRBV19; clone size: .; CDR3 DNA: TGTGCCAGTAGTTACAGCTACCCAAGGGGCGACTACGAGCAGTACTTC; CDR3 protein: CASSYSYPRGDYEQYF
D gene: TRBD1; J gene: TRBJ2-7; V gene: TRBV2; clone size: .; CDR3 DNA: TGTGCCAGCAGGCTCTACAGGGGCGAGCAGTACTTC; CDR3 protein: CASRLYRGEQYF
D gene: .; J gene: TRBJ2-1; V gene: TRBV18; clone size: .; CDR3 DNA: TGTGCCAGCTCACCCTACTTAAACAATGAGCAGTTCTTC; CDR3 protein: CASSPYLNNEQFF
D gene: .; J gene: TRBJ1-2; V gene: TRBV28; clone size: .; CDR3 DNA: TGTGCCAGCAGTTCCCATACCTCACCCGGAACGGCGCCTTATGGCTACACCTTC; CDR3 protein: CASSSHTSPGTAPYGYTF
D gene: TRBD1; J gene: TRBJ2-3; V gene: TRBV28; clone size: .; CDR3 DNA: TGTGCCAGCAGTGCCGCGACAGGGATCACAGATACGCAGTATTTT; CDR3 protein: CASSAATGITDTQYF
D gene: .; J gene: TRBJ1-2; V gene: TRBV6-5; clone size: many; CDR3 DNA: TGTGCCAGCAGTTACTCGAGAGATAACTATGGCTACACCTTC; CDR3 protein: CASSYSRDNYGYTF
D gene: TRBD2; J gene: TRBJ2-1; V gene: TRBV7-3; clone size: .; CDR3 DNA: TGTGCCAGCAGCCCTCATGGACTAGCGGTCGATGAGCAGTTCTTC; CDR3 protein: CASSPHGLAVDEQFF
D gene: .; J gene: TRBJ1-2; V gene: TRBV7-2; clone size: .; CDR3 DNA: TGTGCCAGCAGCTTAATTGGTGGCAGGGGTTATGGCTACACCTTC; CDR3 protein: CASSLIGGRGYGYTF
D gene: .; J gene: TRBJ1-1; V gene: TRBV14; clone size: .; CDR3 DNA: TGTGCCAGCAGCCGGTGGACCACGAACACTGAAGCTTTCTTT; CDR3 protein: CASSRWTTNTEAFF
D gene: .; J gene: TRBJ2-7; V gene: TRBV19; clone size: .; CDR3 DNA: TGTGCCAGTACCCCCAGGGCCGGGGTCTTCGCCTACGAGCAGTACTTC; CDR3 protein: CASTPRAGVFAYEQYF
D gene: .; J gene: TRBJ2-1; V gene: TRBV7-8; clone size: once; CDR3 DNA: TGTGCCAGCAGCCGTGCCGCCTACAATGAGCAGTTCTTC; CDR3 protein: CASSRAAYNEQFF
D gene: .; J gene: TRBJ1-3; V gene: TRBV18; clone size: .; CDR3 DNA: TGTGCCAGCTCACCCAATGGGGGATTCGGTACCTCTGGAAACACCATATATTTT; CDR3 protein: CASSPNGGFGTSGNTIYF
D gene: TRBD2; J gene: TRBJ2-5; V gene: TRBV11-2; clone size: few; CDR3 DNA: TGTGCCAGCAGCTTCAAGCGGGAGGGCCTGGGAGAGACCCAGTACTTC; CDR3 protein: CASSFKREGLGETQYF
D gene: .; J gene: TRBJ1-4; V gene: TRBV7-9; clone size: .; CDR3 DNA: TGTGCCAGCAGCTTAGCGGTGCCAACTAATGAAAAACTGTTTTTT; CDR3 protein: CASSLAVPTNEKLFF
D gene: .; J gene: TRBJ2-7; V gene: TRBV6-5; clone size: .; CDR3 DNA: TGTGCCAGCAGTTACCCACGTGGGACGGCTGATTACGAGCAGTACTTC; CDR3 protein: CASSYPRGTADYEQYF
D gene: .; J gene: TRBJ1-1; V gene: TRBV7-2; clone size: .; CDR3 DNA: TGTGCCAGCAGCTTAATGCACCCGGCGAACACTGAAGCTTTCTTT; CDR3 protein: CASSLMHPANTEAFF
D gene: .; J gene: TRBJ2-2; V gene: TRBV11-2; clone size: .; CDR3 DNA: TGTGCCAGCAGCACCAGGGCCTACACCGGGGAGCTGTTTTTT; CDR3 protein: CASSTRAYTGELFF
D gene: TRBD1; J gene: TRBJ1-2; V gene: TRBV5-5; clone size: .; CDR3 DNA: TGTGCCAGCAGAGGCACAGGGGGCGATGGCTACACCTTC; CDR3 protein: CASRGTGGDGYTF
D gene: TRBD1; J gene: TRBJ2-7; V gene: TRBV11-3; clone size: .; CDR3 DNA: TGTGCCAGCAGCCAAGGGGGACAGAGCTACGAGCAGTACTTC; CDR3 protein: CASSQGGQSYEQYF
D gene: .; J gene: TRBJ2-3; V gene: TRBV7-3; clone size: once; CDR3 DNA: TGTGCCAGCAGCCCCAGTGGCACAGATACGCAGTATTTT; CDR3 protein: CASSPSGTDTQYF
D gene: TRBD2; J gene: TRBJ2-1; V gene: TRBV5-1; clone size: .; CDR3 DNA: TGCGCCAGCAGCTTAAGACTAGCGGGAGTTAATGAGCAGTTCTTC; CDR3 protein: CASSLRLAGVNEQFF
D gene: .; J gene: TRBJ1-2; V gene: TRBV11-2; clone size: .; CDR3 DNA: TGTGCCAGCAGCTTAGGGCCGGGTCGGGCTGGCTACACCTTC; CDR3 protein: CASSLGPGRAGYTF
D gene: .; J gene: TRBJ1-2; V gene: TRBV29-1; clone size: few; CDR3 DNA: TGCAGCACTCAGGGCTACACCTTC; CDR3 protein: CSTQGYTF
D gene: .; J gene: TRBJ2-6; V gene: TRBV5-8; clone size: .; CDR3 DNA: TGTGCCAGCACTATTTACAGAACTCTCCGCTCTGGGGCCAACGTCCTGACTTTC; CDR3 protein: CASTIYRTLRSGANVLTF
D gene: TRBD1; J gene: TRBJ1-2; V gene: TRBV25-1; clone size: .; CDR3 DNA: TGTGCCAGCAGTGAATCGACAGGGACCACTAACTATGGCTACACCTTC; CDR3 protein: CASSESTGTTNYGYTF
D gene: TRBD1; J gene: TRBJ1-2; V gene: TRBV2; clone size: .; CDR3 DNA: TGTGCCAGATCGACAGGGGAGGATGGCTACACCTTC; CDR3 protein: CARSTGEDGYTF
D gene: .; J gene: TRBJ1-1; V gene: TRBV18; clone size: .; CDR3 DNA: TGTGCCAGCTCACCAAAGGACGGGGTTGAAGCTTTCTTT; CDR3 protein: CASSPKDGVEAFF
D gene: TRBD1; J gene: TRBJ1-1; V gene: TRBV2; clone size: .; CDR3 DNA: TGTGCCAGCAGCCCGGACAGGGGGGCTGAAGCTTTCTTT; CDR3 protein: CASSPDRGAEAFF
D gene: .; J gene: TRBJ2-5; V gene: TRBV5-1; clone size: .; CDR3 DNA: TGCGCCAGCAGCTTGTGGGGAAAGGAGACCCAGTACTTC; CDR3 protein: CASSLWGKETQYF
D gene: .; J gene: TRBJ2-5; V gene: TRBV5-1; clone size: .; CDR3 DNA: TGCGCCAGCAGCTTGGGACAGCCCAGAAAGGGAACCCAGTACTTC; CDR3 protein: CASSLGQPRKGTQYF
D gene: .; J gene: TRBJ1-1; V gene: TRBV19; clone size: .; CDR3 DNA: TGTGCCAGTAGTATTGGGCGGGACACTGAAGCTTTCTTT; CDR3 protein: CASSIGRDTEAFF
D gene: TRBD1; J gene: TRBJ1-3; V gene: TRBV19; clone size: few; CDR3 DNA: TGTGCCAGTAGGGACTACAGGGGGCCGCCGTCTGGAAACACCATATATTTT; CDR3 protein: CASRDYRGPPSGNTIYF
D gene: TRBD2; J gene: TRBJ2-1; V gene: TRBV2; clone size: few; CDR3 DNA: TGTGCCAGCAGGGTAGGACTAGCGGCCGGGGATGAGCAGTTCTTC; CDR3 protein: CASRVGLAAGDEQFF
D gene: TRBD2; J gene: TRBJ2-5; V gene: TRBV28; clone size: .; CDR3 DNA: TGTGCCGTAGTTAGCGGGAGGGGCGGGGAGACCCAGTACTTC; CDR3 protein: CAVVSGRGGETQYF
D gene: .; J gene: TRBJ1-1; V gene: TRBV20-1; clone size: .; CDR3 DNA: TGCAGTGCTAATTCGAACACTGAAGCTTTCTTT; CDR3 protein: CSANSNTEAFF
D gene: .; J gene: TRBJ1-3; V gene: TRBV30; clone size: .; CDR3 DNA: TGTGCCTGGAGCCCCTCTGGAAACACCATATATTTT; CDR3 protein: CAWSPSGNTIYF
D gene: TRBD2; J gene: TRBJ2-1; V gene: TRBV5-1; clone size: once; CDR3 DNA: TGCGCCAGCAGCTTCACCGGGACTAGCGCTAACAATGAGCAGTTCTTC; CDR3 protein: CASSFTGTSANNEQFF
D gene: .; J gene: TRBJ1-2; V gene: TRBV23-1; clone size: .; CDR3 DNA: TGCGCCAACTCGCCCCGGTCGGGGGAAGAGTATGGCTACACCTTC; CDR3 protein: CANSPRSGEEYGYTF
D gene: TRBD1; J gene: TRBJ1-2; V gene: TRBV27; clone size: .; CDR3 DNA: TGTGCCAGCAGTTCCCGACAGGGTTCCCCCTCGAGCTATGGCTACACCTTC; CDR3 protein: CASSSRQGSPSSYGYTF
D gene: .; J gene: TRBJ1-4; V gene: TRBV18; clone size: .; CDR3 DNA: TGTGCCAGCTCACCCCTCGGCGGCTTAAATGAAAAACTGTTTTTT; CDR3 protein: CASSPLGGLNEKLFF
D gene: TRBD1; J gene: TRBJ2-2; V gene: TRBV25-1; clone size: few; CDR3 DNA: TGTGCCTCCCGAGGGACAGGGAATACCGGGGAGCTGTTTTTT; CDR3 protein: CASRGTGNTGELFF
D gene: .; J gene: TRBJ1-1; V gene: TRBV28; clone size: few; CDR3 DNA: TGTGCCAGCAGTTCTTTCCAGGAAGCTTTCTTT; CDR3 protein: CASSSFQEAFF
D gene: .; J gene: TRBJ2-7; V gene: TRBV23-1; clone size: few; CDR3 DNA: TGCGCCAGCCCGAGAAACAGGGACCACGAGCAGTACTTC; CDR3 protein: CASPRNRDHEQYF
D gene: .; J gene: TRBJ2-1; V gene: TRBV20-1; clone size: few; CDR3 DNA: TGCAGTGCTAGTGTCCCCAATGAGCAGTTCTTC; CDR3 protein: CSASVPNEQFF
D gene: .; J gene: TRBJ2-1; V gene: TRBV5-1; clone size: .; CDR3 DNA: TGCGCCAGCAGCCAGGGAGGCAATGAGCAGTTCTTC; CDR3 protein: CASSQGGNEQFF
D gene: TRBD2; J gene: TRBJ2-2; V gene: TRBV10-2; clone size: .; CDR3 DNA: TGCGCCAGCAGTGGAACTAGCGGGGCCGGGGAGCTGTTTTTT; CDR3 protein: CASSGTSGAGELFF
D gene: TRBD1; J gene: TRBJ2-3; V gene: TRBV5-1; clone size: .; CDR3 DNA: TGCGCCAGCAGCGGAACACAGGGGACCATCACAGATACGCAGTATTTT; CDR3 protein: CASSGTQGTITDTQYF
D gene: .; J gene: TRBJ1-2; V gene: TRBV16; clone size: .; CDR3 DNA: TGTGCCAGCAGCCAAGCCGCCCGGGGGAATGGCTACACCTTC; CDR3 protein: CASSQAARGNGYTF
D gene: .; J gene: TRBJ2-2; V gene: TRBV4-1; clone size: .; CDR3 DNA: TGCGCCAGCAGCCAATTTATCGCGAACACCGGGGAGCTGTTTTTT; CDR3 protein: CASSQFIANTGELFF
D gene: TRBD2; J gene: TRBJ2-3; V gene: TRBV5-1; clone size: few; CDR3 DNA: TGCGCCAGCAGCTTCCGCCTAGCGGGAGGGACAGATACGCAGTATTTT; CDR3 protein: CASSFRLAGGTDTQYF
D gene: TRBD1; J gene: TRBJ2-3; V gene: TRBV28; clone size: .; CDR3 DNA: TGTGCCAGCAGGTGGACAGGGCATGGCACAGATACGCAGTATTTT; CDR3 protein: CASRWTGHGTDTQYF
D gene: .; J gene: TRBJ1-1; V gene: TRBV28; clone size: .; CDR3 DNA: TGTGCCAGCGAGGGGAGTGAAGCTTTCTTT; CDR3 protein: CASEGSEAFF